This T cell receptor beta chain was captured in a study of CD4 T cells in relation to SARS-CoV-2 and coronaviruses. In the study overall: No peptide or an HIV-1 Nef peptide pool served as negative control.

Study-wide results and caveats: Crossreactivity was assessed only for spike protein, not other viral proteins.

Unexposed donor CD4+ T cells date from 2011-2018, before the COVID-19 pandemic. CD4+ T cells were isolated from the cells after around eleven days of culture. Unexposed-donor CD4+ T cells were probed with SARS-CoV-2 S/N and four cold-coronavirus spikes, cells permitting. About this clone itself: The antigen is undetermined.

V was shortened by 0 bases and J by 0 bases, with 5 bases between the two germline ends. Germline assignment: CDR1 SGHRS and CDR2 YFSETQ. This CDR3 spans 14 amino acids. The data were produced by immunoSEQ multiplex PCR, yet TCRdb's version contains in-frame clones alone and is incomplete. The profile shows roughly 20,000 clones, roughly 73% of them singletons. The chain couples TRBV5-1 to TRBJ2-3; D ambiguous. This sequence originates from a human donor in good health. Sequencing was done on a sample of CD4+ T cells from PBMCs, cultured in vitro. CDR3 sequence reads: CASSLERSTDTQYF. CDR3 DNA sequence: TGCGCCAGCAGCTTGGAACGTAGCACAGATACGCAGTATTTT.